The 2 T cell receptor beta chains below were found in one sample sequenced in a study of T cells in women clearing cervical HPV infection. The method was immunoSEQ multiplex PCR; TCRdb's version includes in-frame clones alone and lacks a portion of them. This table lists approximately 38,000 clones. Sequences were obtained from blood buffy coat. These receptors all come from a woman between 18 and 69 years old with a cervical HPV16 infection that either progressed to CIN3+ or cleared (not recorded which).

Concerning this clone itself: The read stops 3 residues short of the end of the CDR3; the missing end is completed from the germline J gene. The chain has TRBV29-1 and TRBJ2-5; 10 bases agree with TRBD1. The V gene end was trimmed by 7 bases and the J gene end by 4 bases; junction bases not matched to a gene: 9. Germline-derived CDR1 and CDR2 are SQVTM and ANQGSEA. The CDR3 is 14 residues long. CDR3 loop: CSAAWDRGRETQYF. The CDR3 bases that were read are TGCAGCGCAGCTTGGGACAGGGGAAGAGAGACC.

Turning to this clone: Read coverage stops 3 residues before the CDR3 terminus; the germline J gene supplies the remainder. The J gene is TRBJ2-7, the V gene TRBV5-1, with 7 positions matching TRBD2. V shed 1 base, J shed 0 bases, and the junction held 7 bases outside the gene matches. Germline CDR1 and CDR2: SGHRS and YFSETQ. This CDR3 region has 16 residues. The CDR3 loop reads CASSLSPSGSSYEQYF. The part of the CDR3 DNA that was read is TGCGCCAGCAGCTTGAGTCCTAGCGGTAGCTCCTACGAG.